Only one count was recorded for the clone carrying this T cell receptor beta chain. This sample was taken from a study of technical replicates of blood from a few donors. Method: immunoSEQ multiplex PCR; TCRdb's copy keeps in-frame clones and lacks some. The sample consists of tens of thousands of clones, about 94% of them appearing once. The receptor comes from a human donor in good health. Sequencing was done on a sample of T cells isolated from PBMCs.

In nucleotides, the CDR3 is TGCGCCAGCAGCTTGGAAAGCGGGAGGGCCTGGGATGAGCAGTTCTTC. Residues: CASSLESGRAWDEQFF. This chain connects TRBV5-1 to TRBJ2-1; 10 bases line up with TRBD2. The V gene end was trimmed by 0 bases and the J gene end by 8 bases; junction bases not matched to a gene: 8. The germline V gene encodes CDR1 SGHRS and CDR2 YFSETQ. The CDR3 contains 16 residues.